This T cell receptor beta chain was captured in a study of CXCR3-negative and CXCR3-positive naive CD8 T cells. Study overall: The libraries yielded 130 million or so TRB reads, about 1.5 +/- 0.3 million each.

The CDR3 has 16 amino acids. Germline CDR1 SGHTA, CDR2 FQGNSA. Naive CD8+ T cells showed CD45RO-CCR7+CD27+CD95-. In preparing the TRB cDNA libraries, 5' RACE with UMI labels was used. From its re-call of the 5' RACE reads, TCRdb lists each CDR3 protein once, without DNA. The sample totals about 58,000 distinct CDR3 sequences. What was sequenced was naive CXCR3- CD8+ T cells from blood. The subset denotes: CD45RO-CCR7+CD27+CD95- naive CD8+ T cells lacking CXCR3 (TNR3-). The receptor was derived from a human donor in good health. Some clones in this sample may be carry-over from other donors' samples. V and J are TRBV7-2 and TRBJ2-1; the TRBD2 assignment by TCRdb is unverifiable without DNA. This CDR3 is CASRGPTGGAWNEQFF.